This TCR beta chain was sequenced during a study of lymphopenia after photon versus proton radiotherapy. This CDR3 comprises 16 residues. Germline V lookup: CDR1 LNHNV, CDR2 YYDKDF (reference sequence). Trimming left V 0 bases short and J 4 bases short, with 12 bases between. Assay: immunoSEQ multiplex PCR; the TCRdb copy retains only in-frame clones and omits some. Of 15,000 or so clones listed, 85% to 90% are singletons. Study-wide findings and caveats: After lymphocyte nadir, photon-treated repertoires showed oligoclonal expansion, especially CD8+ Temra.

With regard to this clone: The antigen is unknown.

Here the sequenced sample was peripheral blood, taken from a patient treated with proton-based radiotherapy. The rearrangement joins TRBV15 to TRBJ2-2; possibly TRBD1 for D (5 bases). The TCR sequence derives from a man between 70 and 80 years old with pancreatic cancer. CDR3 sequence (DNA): TGTGCCACCAGCAGAGAAGACAGAGACTTCACCGGGGAGCTGTTTTTT. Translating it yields CATSREDRDFTGELFF.